A single sample gave rise to the 5 T cell receptor beta chains below, sequenced in a study of T cell repertoires in aging, cancer and after chemotherapy. Peripheral blood genomic DNA, not sorted cells or RNA, was the template. A mixed TRB-A/B primer pool amplified rearranged TRB by multiplex touch-down PCR. TCRdb re-derived calls from the multiplex PCR reads in MiXCR, one entry per CDR3 protein. The repertoire holds about 5,100 distinct CDR3 sequences, with 25% to 30% as singletons. The material sequenced was blood. These receptors were obtained from a human donor with a solid tumor.

The DNA for the CDR3 is TGTGCCAGCAGCCCTCAACGGGGCGGTGGGGAGACCCAGTACTTC. Encoded protein: CASSPQRGGGETQYF. V and J are TRBV5-4 and TRBJ2-5; the D call may be TRBD1 or TRBD2 (5 bases each). The CDR3 sequence is 15 residues long. The germline CDR1 and CDR2 sequences are SGHNT and YYREEE (reference sequence). The ends were cut back, 4 bases at V and 5 bases at J, with 18 bases in the middle.

This clonotype has just a few counts. The rearrangement links TRBV6-2 or TRBV6-3 to TRBJ2-7; 12 nucleotides agree with TRBD1. The germline V gene has CDR1 MNHEY and CDR2 SVGEGT. There are 15 residues in the CDR3. V was pared by 7 bases and J by 8 bases, with 12 bases of the junction left unmatched. The CDR3: CASIRSGTGGVKQYF. The CDR3 DNA is TGTGCCAGCATTCGTTCCGGGACAGGGGGCGTCAAGCAGTACTTC.

Here the CDR3 reads CATSASVAGELFF. The CDR3 DNA follows: TGTGCCACCAGTGCTTCGGTCGCCGGGGAGCTGTTTTTT. The chain combines TRBV24-1 with TRBJ2-2, with D unresolved. The V gene lost 5 bases and the J gene lost 6 bases, with 9 bases spanning the gap. The CDR3 runs to 13 residues. Looked up from germline, CDR1 is KGHDR and CDR2 is SFDVKD.

In the case of this clonotype: Since the CDR3 does not end with the conserved phenylalanine or tryptophan, this likely comes from a read error. Because the CDR3's place on the DNA is in doubt, the DNA is left out and the CDR3 is given as listed by TCRdb. The V gene is TRBV19, the J gene TRBJ1-1. Termini included, the CDR3 measures 11 amino acids. From germline, CDR1 is LNHDA and CDR2 SQIVND (reference sequence). This chain's CDR3 is CASSMGYLAAL.

The chain combines TRBV5-6 with TRBJ1-6, with D tentatively TRBD1 (5 bases). The CDR3 is 17 residues long. Germline V gene data show CDR1 as SGHDT and CDR2 as YYEEEE. Trimming left V 0 bases short and J 0 bases short, with 10 bases between. The CDR3 loop is CASSLARGDSYNSPLHF. CDR3 coding DNA: TGTGCCAGCAGCTTGGCTCGGGGGGACTCCTATAATTCACCCCTCCACTTT.